Listed below are T cell receptor beta chains from one sample, sequenced in a study of cytomegalovirus exposure and HLA in healthy donors. Measured with immunoSEQ multiplex PCR; TCRdb has only the in-frame clones, and not every one. The sample shows tens of thousands of clones, under 95% of them seen only once. The material sequenced was PBMCs. Receptor source: a woman in her 30s in good health and CMV-seropositive. The CDR3 runs from the conserved cysteine through the conserved F or W. D genes are given only for firm matches. The size of a clone is reported for some rows only, either as once, few or many, or as a class for expanded clones.

J gene: TRBJ2-5
V gene: TRBV5-1
D gene: TRBD2
clone size: .
CDR3 DNA: TGCGCCAGCACGGGGGGAGCTAGGGAGACCCAGTACTTC
CDR3 protein: CASTGGARETQYF

J gene: TRBJ2-5
V gene: TRBV5-5
D gene: TRBD2
clone size: .
CDR3 DNA: TGTGCCAGCAGCTTGGTCGGGACTAGCGGGTTGGGGACCCAGTACTTC
CDR3 protein: CASSLVGTSGLGTQYF

J gene: TRBJ2-7
V gene: TRBV19
D gene: TRBD1
clone size: .
CDR3 DNA: TGTGCCAGTAGCAAGGTGACAGGGGTCGACTACGAGCAGTACTTC
CDR3 protein: CASSKVTGVDYEQYF

J gene: TRBJ1-5
V gene: TRBV10-3
D gene: .
clone size: .
CDR3 DNA: TGTGCCATCAGTGAGGTGGGGCAGGTTGAGCCCCAGCATTTT
CDR3 protein: CAISEVGQVEPQHF

J gene: TRBJ1-1
V gene: TRBV7-2
D gene: .
clone size: .
CDR3 DNA: TGTGCCAGCAGCTTATATGGGGGGAGGGGAGAAGCTTTCTTT
CDR3 protein: CASSLYGGRGEAFF

J gene: TRBJ2-6
V gene: TRBV4-3
D gene: TRBD1
clone size: .
CDR3 DNA: TGCGCCAGCAGCACAATGACAGGGTTACTTGGGGCCAACGTCCTGACTTTC
CDR3 protein: CASSTMTGLLGANVLTF

J gene: TRBJ2-2
V gene: TRBV5-4
D gene: TRBD1
clone size: .
CDR3 DNA: TGTGCCAGCAGCTTACAGGGGACGGTTCCGACCGGGGAGCTGTTTTTT
CDR3 protein: CASSLQGTVPTGELFF

J gene: TRBJ2-2
V gene: TRBV6-5
D gene: .
clone size: .
CDR3 DNA: TGTGCCAGCACCCATTCCGGGGAGCTGTTTTTT
CDR3 protein: CASTHSGELFF

J gene: TRBJ2-7
V gene: TRBV4-3
D gene: .
clone size: .
CDR3 DNA: TGCGCCAGCAGTCGTCGGTGGTTATCTCGCGAGCAGTACTTC
CDR3 protein: CASSRRWLSREQYF

J gene: TRBJ1-1
V gene: TRBV10-3
D gene: .
clone size: once
CDR3 DNA: TGTGCCATCAGTGAGTCGACCGGGGGAGCTTTCTTT
CDR3 protein: CAISESTGGAFF

J gene: TRBJ1-1
V gene: TRBV5-1
D gene: TRBD1
clone size: .
CDR3 DNA: TGCGCCAGCAGCAGTGGGACAGGAGGTTGGGCTGAAGCTTTCTTT
CDR3 protein: CASSSGTGGWAEAFF

J gene: TRBJ2-1
V gene: TRBV7-2
D gene: TRBD2
clone size: .
CDR3 DNA: TGTGCCAGCAGCTTATTACTAGCGGGAATCAGGAGGGTCTTC
CDR3 protein: CASSLLLAGIRRVF

J gene: TRBJ2-1
V gene: TRBV7-9
D gene: .
clone size: .
CDR3 DNA: TGTGCCAGCATCAAAGGGGCCGGCAATGAGCAGTTCTTC
CDR3 protein: CASIKGAGNEQFF

J gene: TRBJ2-5
V gene: TRBV19
D gene: TRBD1
clone size: .
CDR3 DNA: TGTGCCAGTAGTTCCCAGGGGGCTCTAGAGACCCAGTACTTC
CDR3 protein: CASSSQGALETQYF

J gene: TRBJ1-1
V gene: TRBV11-2
D gene: .
clone size: .
CDR3 DNA: TGTGCCAGCAGCTTAGTAACGGGCAGGGATGGGACTGAAGCTTTCTTT
CDR3 protein: CASSLVTGRDGTEAFF

J gene: TRBJ1-1
V gene: TRBV6-5
D gene: .
clone size: .
CDR3 DNA: TGTGCCACCTTTGTTTCGCAGGGGAAAACTGAAGCTTTCTTT
CDR3 protein: CATFVSQGKTEAFF

J gene: TRBJ2-1
V gene: TRBV4-3
D gene: TRBD2
clone size: .
CDR3 DNA: TGCGCCAGCAGCCAAGATTCGACTAGCGGGGTTTACAATGAGCAGTTCTTC
CDR3 protein: CASSQDSTSGVYNEQFF

J gene: TRBJ1-2
V gene: TRBV5-6
D gene: TRBD1
clone size: .
CDR3 DNA: TGTGCCAGCAGCCCAACCGGGACAGGAGTGTACGGCTACACCTTC
CDR3 protein: CASSPTGTGVYGYTF

J gene: TRBJ2-5
V gene: TRBV7-9
D gene: TRBD2
clone size: .
CDR3 DNA: TGTGCCAGCAGCTTCCCGGGGGGACGTACTTACAACCAAGAGACCCAGTACTTC
CDR3 protein: CASSFPGGRTYNQETQYF

J gene: TRBJ2-7
V gene: TRBV20-1
D gene: .
clone size: .
CDR3 DNA: TGCAGTGCGAGAGCTACCTACGAGCAGTACTTC
CDR3 protein: CSARATYEQYF

J gene: TRBJ2-7
V gene: TRBV7-2
D gene: TRBD1
clone size: .
CDR3 DNA: TGTGCCAGCAGCCATTCAGGGGGCGAGCAGTACTTC
CDR3 protein: CASSHSGGEQYF

J gene: TRBJ1-1
V gene: TRBV5-1
D gene: .
clone size: .
CDR3 DNA: TGCGCCAGCAGCTTCGCCACCGGCACTGAAGCTTTCTTT
CDR3 protein: CASSFATGTEAFF

J gene: TRBJ1-4
V gene: TRBV7-2
D gene: .
clone size: .
CDR3 DNA: TGTGCCAGCAGCCCATTACAGGGCGAAAAACTGTTTTTT
CDR3 protein: CASSPLQGEKLFF

J gene: TRBJ2-7
V gene: TRBV27
D gene: .
clone size: .
CDR3 DNA: TGTGCCAGCAGTTCCCTCTCCCTACGCGGCCCCTCCTACGAGCAGTACTTC
CDR3 protein: CASSSLSLRGPSYEQYF

J gene: TRBJ2-7
V gene: TRBV25-1
D gene: .
clone size: once
CDR3 DNA: TGTGCCAGCAGAAACAATAACTACGAGCAGTACTTC
CDR3 protein: CASRNNNYEQYF

J gene: TRBJ2-7
V gene: TRBV2
D gene: TRBD2
clone size: .
CDR3 DNA: TGTGCCAGCAGGCAGACTAGCGGGACTGTCAACGAGCAGTACTTC
CDR3 protein: CASRQTSGTVNEQYF

J gene: TRBJ1-4
V gene: TRBV6-6
D gene: .
clone size: .
CDR3 DNA: TGTGCCAGCAGTTACGGGAGTTCGGATGAAAAACTGTTTTTT
CDR3 protein: CASSYGSSDEKLFF

J gene: TRBJ2-1
V gene: TRBV5-8
D gene: .
clone size: .
CDR3 DNA: TGTGCCAGCAGCTTGATTGCTAATCAGTTCTTC
CDR3 protein: CASSLIANQFF

J gene: TRBJ2-1
V gene: TRBV7-2
D gene: TRBD2
clone size: .
CDR3 DNA: TGTGCCAGCAGCTTATTCGGGACTAGCGGGAGGGCCATTGAGCAGTTCTTC
CDR3 protein: CASSLFGTSGRAIEQFF

J gene: TRBJ1-1
V gene: TRBV28
D gene: .
clone size: .
CDR3 DNA: TGTGCCAGCAGTTTAGTCGGCAGGAGGGACACTGAAGCTTTCTTT
CDR3 protein: CASSLVGRRDTEAFF

J gene: TRBJ1-2
V gene: TRBV7-9
D gene: .
clone size: .
CDR3 DNA: TGTGCCAGCAGCCCAGGGGTTGGCTACACCTTC
CDR3 protein: CASSPGVGYTF

J gene: TRBJ2-2
V gene: TRBV9
D gene: .
clone size: .
CDR3 DNA: TGTGCCAGCAGCGTAGCGGGAGTTAACGGGGAGCTGTTTTTT
CDR3 protein: CASSVAGVNGELFF

J gene: TRBJ1-5
V gene: TRBV19
D gene: .
clone size: .
CDR3 DNA: TGTGCCAGTAGTATCGGGGCGGGGCGGCAGCCCCAGCATTTT
CDR3 protein: CASSIGAGRQPQHF

J gene: TRBJ2-1
V gene: TRBV19
D gene: .
clone size: .
CDR3 DNA: TGTGCCAGTAGTATAGATCTAGAGGGTCCATACAATGAGCAGTTCTTC
CDR3 protein: CASSIDLEGPYNEQFF

J gene: TRBJ2-1
V gene: TRBV11-1
D gene: .
clone size: .
CDR3 DNA: TGTGCCAGCAGCTCCACTAGCAACTACAATGAGCAGTTCTTC
CDR3 protein: CASSSTSNYNEQFF

J gene: TRBJ2-3
V gene: TRBV9
D gene: TRBD2
clone size: .
CDR3 DNA: TGTGCCAGCAGCCCGGAAACTAGCGGCATCACAGATACGCAGTATTTT
CDR3 protein: CASSPETSGITDTQYF

J gene: TRBJ1-3
V gene: TRBV6-5
D gene: TRBD1
clone size: .
CDR3 DNA: TGTGCCAGCAGTACAGGGGCTGGAAACACCATATATTTT
CDR3 protein: CASSTGAGNTIYF

J gene: TRBJ2-2
V gene: TRBV7-7
D gene: .
clone size: .
CDR3 DNA: TGTGCCAGCAGCTTGTTTCAGAACACCGGGGAGCTGTTTTTT
CDR3 protein: CASSLFQNTGELFF

J gene: TRBJ2-2
V gene: TRBV27
D gene: TRBD1
clone size: .
CDR3 DNA: TGTGCCAGCAGCCCGGACAGGATTAACACCGGGGAGCTGTTTTTT
CDR3 protein: CASSPDRINTGELFF

J gene: TRBJ1-4
V gene: TRBV6-5
D gene: TRBD1
clone size: .
CDR3 DNA: TGTGCCAGCAGTTACGGACCGACAGGGATAGAACTGTTTTTT
CDR3 protein: CASSYGPTGIELFF

J gene: TRBJ1-1
V gene: TRBV29-1
D gene: .
clone size: .
CDR3 DNA: TGCAGCGTTGTGGTGGGGGGTCGTACTGAAGCTTTCTTT
CDR3 protein: CSVVVGGRTEAFF

J gene: TRBJ2-5
V gene: TRBV7-8
D gene: .
clone size: .
CDR3 DNA: TGTGCCAGCTGCCCGGGACTTCAAGAGACCCAGTACTTC
CDR3 protein: CASCPGLQETQYF

J gene: TRBJ2-2
V gene: TRBV15
D gene: .
clone size: .
CDR3 DNA: TGTGCCACCAGCAGAGACGGAGGGACCGGGGAGCTGTTTTTT
CDR3 protein: CATSRDGGTGELFF

J gene: TRBJ2-5
V gene: TRBV9
D gene: TRBD1
clone size: .
CDR3 DNA: TGTGCCAGCAGCGTAGACCAGACAGGGGGGCTTCTCGAGACCCAGTACTTC
CDR3 protein: CASSVDQTGGLLETQYF

J gene: TRBJ2-1
V gene: TRBV6-5
D gene: TRBD2
clone size: .
CDR3 DNA: TGTGCCAGCAGTTTAGCGGGGATAGCGGGAGGGGGTGAGCAGTTCTTC
CDR3 protein: CASSLAGIAGGGEQFF

J gene: TRBJ2-5
V gene: TRBV5-6
D gene: TRBD2
clone size: .
CDR3 DNA: TGTGCCAGCAGCTCGACTATTCGGCTAGCGGCTCAAGAGACCCAGTACTTC
CDR3 protein: CASSSTIRLAAQETQYF

J gene: TRBJ2-2
V gene: TRBV14
D gene: TRBD2
clone size: .
CDR3 DNA: TGTGCCAGCAGAGGACTAGGCCCGAACACCGGGGAGCTGTTTTTT
CDR3 protein: CASRGLGPNTGELFF

J gene: TRBJ1-1
V gene: TRBV28
D gene: .
clone size: .
CDR3 DNA: TGTGCCAGCAGTACTGACAGAGACACTGAAGCTTTCTTT
CDR3 protein: CASSTDRDTEAFF

J gene: TRBJ2-7
V gene: TRBV6-5
D gene: TRBD1
clone size: once
CDR3 DNA: TGTGCCAGCAGAACTAACGACAGGGGACGATACGAGCAGTACTTC
CDR3 protein: CASRTNDRGRYEQYF

J gene: TRBJ2-3
V gene: TRBV5-1
D gene: TRBD1
clone size: .
CDR3 DNA: TGCGCCAGCAGCGGAACGACAGGGACAGATACGCAGTATTTT
CDR3 protein: CASSGTTGTDTQYF